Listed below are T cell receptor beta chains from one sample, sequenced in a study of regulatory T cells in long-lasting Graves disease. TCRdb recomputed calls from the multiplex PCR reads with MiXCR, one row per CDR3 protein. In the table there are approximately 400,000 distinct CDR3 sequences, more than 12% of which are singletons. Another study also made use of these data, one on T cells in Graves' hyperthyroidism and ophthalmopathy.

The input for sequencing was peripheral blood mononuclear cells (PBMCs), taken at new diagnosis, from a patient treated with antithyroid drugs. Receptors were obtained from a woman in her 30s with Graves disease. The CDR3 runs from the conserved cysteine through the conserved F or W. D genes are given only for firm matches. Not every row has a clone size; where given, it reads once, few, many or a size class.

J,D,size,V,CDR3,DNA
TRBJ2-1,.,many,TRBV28,CASSLDPVGPNEQFF,TGTGCCAGCAGTTTAGATCCGGTAGGGCCGAATGAGCAGTTCTTC
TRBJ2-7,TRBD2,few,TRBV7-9,CASSARTSVPYEQYF,TGTGCCAGCAGCGCGAGGACTAGCGTCCCCTACGAGCAGTACTTC
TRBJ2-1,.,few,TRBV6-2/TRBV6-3,CASSRLASEQFF,TGTGCCAGCAGCCGTCTCGCCTCGGAGCAGTTCTTC
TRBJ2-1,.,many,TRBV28,CASTPGEAGSYNEQFF,TGTGCCAGCACCCCGGGGGAGGCGGGCTCCTACAATGAGCAGTTCTTC
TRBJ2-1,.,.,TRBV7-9,CASSLVRLVPDQDYYPYEQFF,TGTGCCAGCAGCTTAGTTCGGTTGGTCCCAGACCAGGACTACTACCCCTATGAGCAGTTCTTC
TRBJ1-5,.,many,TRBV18,CASSPRVSNQPQHF,TGTGCCAGCTCACCAAGGGTTAGCAATCAGCCCCAGCATTTT
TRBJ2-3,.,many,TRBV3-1,CASSQGGSYTQYF,TGTGCCAGCAGCCAAGGGGGCAGCTATACGCAGTATTTT
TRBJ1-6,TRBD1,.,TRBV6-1,CASSNDRGGSPLHF,TGTGCCAGCAGTAACGACAGGGGGGGTTCACCCCTCCACTTT
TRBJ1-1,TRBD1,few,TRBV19,CASSIGDRGWTEAFF,TGTGCCAGTAGTATTGGGGACAGGGGGTGGACTGAAGCTTTCTTT
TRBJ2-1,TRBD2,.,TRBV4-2,CASSQDATSGLNNEQFF,TGTGCCAGCAGCCAAGACGCGACTAGCGGCTTAAACAATGAGCAGTTCTTC
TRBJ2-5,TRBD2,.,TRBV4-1,CASSQRSTSGSQETQYF,TGCGCCAGCAGCCAAAGGTCGACTAGCGGGAGTCAAGAGACCCAGTACTTC
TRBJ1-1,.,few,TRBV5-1,CASSLALSTENTEAFF,TGCGCCAGCAGCTTGGCCCTCTCCACAGAGAACACTGAAGCTTTCTTT
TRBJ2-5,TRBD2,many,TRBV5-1,CASSLQLAGRETQYF,TGCGCCAGCAGCTTGCAGCTAGCGGGACGAGAGACCCAGTACTTC
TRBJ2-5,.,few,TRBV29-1,CSVLKGETQYF,TGCAGCGTTCTAAAAGGGGAGACCCAGTACTTC
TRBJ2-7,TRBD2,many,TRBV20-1,CSALKGLAGGREQYF,TGCAGTGCTTTAAAGGGACTAGCGGGAGGTAGGGAGCAGTACTTC
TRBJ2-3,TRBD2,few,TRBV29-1,CSVVTGLADTDTQYF,TGCAGCGTCGTAACGGGACTAGCGGACACAGATACGCAGTATTTT
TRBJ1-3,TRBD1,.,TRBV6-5,CASSSSDRGTSMAYTIYF,TGTGCCAGCAGTTCCTCGGACAGGGGGACCTCCATGGCATACACCATATATTTT
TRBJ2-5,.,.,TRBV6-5,CASSYSTETQYF,TGTGCCAGCAGTTACTCGACAGAGACCCAGTACTTC
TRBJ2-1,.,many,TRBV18,CASSPLSNYNEQFF,TGTGCCAGCTCCCCACTTAGTAACTACAATGAGCAGTTCTTC